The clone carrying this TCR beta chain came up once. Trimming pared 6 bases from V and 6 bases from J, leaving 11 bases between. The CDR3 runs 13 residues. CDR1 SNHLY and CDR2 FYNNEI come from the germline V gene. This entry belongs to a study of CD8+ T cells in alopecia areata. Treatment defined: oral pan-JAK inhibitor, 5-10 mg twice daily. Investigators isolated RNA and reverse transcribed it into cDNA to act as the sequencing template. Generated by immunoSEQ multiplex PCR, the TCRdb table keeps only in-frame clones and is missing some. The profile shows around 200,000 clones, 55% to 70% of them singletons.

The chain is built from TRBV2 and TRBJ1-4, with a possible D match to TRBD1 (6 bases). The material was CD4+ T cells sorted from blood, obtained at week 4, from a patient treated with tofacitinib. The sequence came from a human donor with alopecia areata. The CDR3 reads CASRGGTHEKLFF. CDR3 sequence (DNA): TGTGCCAGCAGAGGGGGGACACATGAAAAACTGTTTTTT.